This T cell receptor beta chain was identified in a study of response to subunit inactivated influenza vaccine. Regarding the study as a whole: Authors suggested seasonal influenza vaccinations each recruit few new T cells.

This CDR3 spans 13 amino acids. V was pared by 7 bases and J by 7 bases, with 10 bases of the junction left unmatched. A few counts support this clonotype. What it recognizes is unknown. TCRdb analysed the RT-PCR reads with MiXCR anew, one entry per CDR3 protein. Here the sample spans a few hundred thousand distinct CDR3 sequences, around 15% being singletons. The genes are TRBV12-3 or TRBV12-4 and TRBJ2-7; TRBD1 aligns across 7 bases. This receptor was obtained from a man in his forties or fifties who received an inactivated influenza vaccine. The specimen comprised PBMCs from blood, sampled 11 to 12 days after vaccination. The CDR3 region has the DNA TGTGCCAGCAAAATAACAGGGGTTGGTGAGCAGTACTTC. This gives the protein CASKITGVGEQYF.